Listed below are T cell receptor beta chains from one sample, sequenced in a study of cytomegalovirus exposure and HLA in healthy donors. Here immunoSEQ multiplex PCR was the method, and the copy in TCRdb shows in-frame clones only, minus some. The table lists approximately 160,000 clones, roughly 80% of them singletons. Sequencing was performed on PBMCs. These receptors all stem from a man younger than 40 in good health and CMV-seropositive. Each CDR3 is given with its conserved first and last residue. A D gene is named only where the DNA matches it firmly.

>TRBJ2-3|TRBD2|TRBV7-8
CASSQAGGQGDTQYF
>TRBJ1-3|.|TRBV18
CASSPSAGESGNTIYF
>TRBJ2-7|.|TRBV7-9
CASSLLVASYEQYF
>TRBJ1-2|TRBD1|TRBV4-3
CASSQQGQGAFNYGYTF
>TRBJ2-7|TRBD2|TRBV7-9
CASSPTSGGTYEQYF
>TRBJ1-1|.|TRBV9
CASSGPNRGYTEAFF
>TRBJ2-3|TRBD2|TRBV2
CASSGLSGGDTQYF
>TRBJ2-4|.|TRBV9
CASSPPLLNIQYF
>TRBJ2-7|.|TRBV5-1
CASSLFRGYEQYF
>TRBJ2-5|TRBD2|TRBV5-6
CASSPGTSGGETQYF
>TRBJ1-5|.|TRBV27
CASSPYMEQPQHF
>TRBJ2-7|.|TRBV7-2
CASSRASVYEQYF
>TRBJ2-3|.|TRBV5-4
CASSTPRGAGTDTQYF
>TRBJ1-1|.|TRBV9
CASSVGRGRARNTEAFF
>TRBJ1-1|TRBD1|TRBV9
CASSVQGAGEAFF
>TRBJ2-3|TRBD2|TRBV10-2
CASQSGGADTQYF
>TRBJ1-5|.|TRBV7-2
CASSGRGDIYSNQPQHF
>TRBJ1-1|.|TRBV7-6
CASSLPRGTEAFF
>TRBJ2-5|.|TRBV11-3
CASSPGGSRETQYF
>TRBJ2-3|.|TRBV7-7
CASSPDGSTQYF
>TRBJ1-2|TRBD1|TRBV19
CASSRDRGYGYTF
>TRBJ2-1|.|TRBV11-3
CASSSTGTYNEQFF
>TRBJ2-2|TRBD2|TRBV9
CASAERGINTGELFF
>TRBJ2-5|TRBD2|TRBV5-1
CASSLALAGGETQYF
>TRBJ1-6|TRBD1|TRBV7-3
CASSLKPPSQGNSPLHF
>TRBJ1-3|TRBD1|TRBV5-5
CASSSRGPGNTIYF
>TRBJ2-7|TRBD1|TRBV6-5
CASSPGQGRYEQYF
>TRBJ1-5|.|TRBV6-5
CASSYSSRGPQHF
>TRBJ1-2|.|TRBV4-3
CASSQGAQGPTRGGYTF
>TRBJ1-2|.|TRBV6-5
CASATPQSYGYTF
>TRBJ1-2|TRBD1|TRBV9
CASETGFKNGYTF
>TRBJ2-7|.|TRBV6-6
CASRQGIIGEQYF
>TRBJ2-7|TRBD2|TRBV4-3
CASSQRTSGGAYGVYEQYF
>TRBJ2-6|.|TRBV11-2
CASSYIYISGANVLTF
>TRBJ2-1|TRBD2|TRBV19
CASRAWRGGIGEQFF
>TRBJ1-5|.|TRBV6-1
CASMMSSTDNQPQHF
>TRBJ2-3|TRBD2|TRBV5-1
CASTLNPPTGTSGGAGTQYF
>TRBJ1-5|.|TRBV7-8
CASGRGSNSNQPQHF
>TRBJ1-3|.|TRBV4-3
CASSQEGVSGNTIYF
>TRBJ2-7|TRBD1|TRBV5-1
CASSGTGAYEQYF
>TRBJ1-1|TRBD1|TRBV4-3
CASSHRGGWTEAFF